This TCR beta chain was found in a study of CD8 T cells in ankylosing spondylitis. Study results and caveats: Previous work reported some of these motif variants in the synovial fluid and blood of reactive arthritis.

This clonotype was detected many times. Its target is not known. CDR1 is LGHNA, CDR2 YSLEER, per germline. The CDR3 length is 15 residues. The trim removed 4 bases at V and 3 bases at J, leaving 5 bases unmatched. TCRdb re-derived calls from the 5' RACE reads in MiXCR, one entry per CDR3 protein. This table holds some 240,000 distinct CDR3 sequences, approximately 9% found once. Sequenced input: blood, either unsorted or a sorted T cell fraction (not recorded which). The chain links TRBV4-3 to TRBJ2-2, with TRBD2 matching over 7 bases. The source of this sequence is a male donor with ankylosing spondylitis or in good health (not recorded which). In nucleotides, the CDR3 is TGCGCCAGCAGCCCCCGGGAGGCGGACACCGGGGAGCTGTTTTTT. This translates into CASSPREADTGELFF.